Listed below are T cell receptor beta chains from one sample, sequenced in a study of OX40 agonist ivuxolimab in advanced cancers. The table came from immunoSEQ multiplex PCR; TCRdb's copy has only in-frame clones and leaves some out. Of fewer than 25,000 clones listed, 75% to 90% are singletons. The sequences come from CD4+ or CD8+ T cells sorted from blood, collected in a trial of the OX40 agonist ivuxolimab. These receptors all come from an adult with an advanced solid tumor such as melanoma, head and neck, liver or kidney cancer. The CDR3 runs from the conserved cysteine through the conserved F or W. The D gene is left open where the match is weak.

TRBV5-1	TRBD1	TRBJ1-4	CASSRDRSNEKLFF	TGCGCCAGCAGCAGGGACAGGTCTAATGAAAAACTGTTTTTT
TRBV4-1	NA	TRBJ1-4	CASSQVGTGWEKLFF	TGCGCCAGCAGCCAAGTGGGAACTGGTTGGGAAAAACTGTTTTTT
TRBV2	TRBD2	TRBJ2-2	CASSESSGSIAGELFF	TGTGCCAGCAGTGAATCTAGCGGGAGTATTGCCGGGGAGCTGTTTTTT
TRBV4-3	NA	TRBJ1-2	CASSQEGLLNYGYTF	TGCGCCAGCAGCCAAGAAGGCCTACTGAACTATGGCTACACCTTC
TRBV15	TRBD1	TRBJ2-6	CATSERGLGANVLTF	TGTGCCACCAGCGAAAGGGGGCTCGGGGCCAACGTCCTGACTTTC
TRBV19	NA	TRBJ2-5	CASSIGLRRGQETQYF	TGTGCCAGTAGTATAGGCCTACGGCGGGGCCAAGAGACCCAGTACTTC
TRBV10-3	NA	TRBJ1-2	CAISESATSYGYTF	TGTGCCATCAGTGAGTCGGCGACAAGCTATGGCTACACCTTC
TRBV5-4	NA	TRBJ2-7	CASNNPGPSGEQYF	TGTGCCAGCAACAATCCGGGACCGTCTGGAGAGCAGTACTTC
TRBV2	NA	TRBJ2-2	CASSEMEWFYAGELFF	TGTGCCAGCAGTGAAATGGAATGGTTTTATGCCGGGGAGCTGTTTTTT
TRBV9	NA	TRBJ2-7	CASSVRGGQRADEQYF	TGTGCCAGCAGCGTACGGGGGGGACAGAGGGCAGACGAGCAGTACTTC
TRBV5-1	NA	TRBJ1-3	CASSLTYSVLERNTIYF	TGCGCCAGCAGCCTGACATACAGTGTTCTGGAACGAAACACCATATATTTT
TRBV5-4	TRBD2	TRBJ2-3	CASSLRLAGGPTDTQYF	TGTGCCAGCAGCTTGCGACTAGCGGGAGGGCCCACAGATACGCAGTATTTT
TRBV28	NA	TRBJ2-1	CASSFGRGDGGNNEQFF	TGTGCCAGCAGTTTCGGCCGGGGTGACGGAGGGAACAATGAGCAGTTCTTC
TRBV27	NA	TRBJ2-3	CASSRGGGTDTQYF	TGTGCCAGCTCGCGTGGAGGGGGAACAGATACGCAGTATTTT